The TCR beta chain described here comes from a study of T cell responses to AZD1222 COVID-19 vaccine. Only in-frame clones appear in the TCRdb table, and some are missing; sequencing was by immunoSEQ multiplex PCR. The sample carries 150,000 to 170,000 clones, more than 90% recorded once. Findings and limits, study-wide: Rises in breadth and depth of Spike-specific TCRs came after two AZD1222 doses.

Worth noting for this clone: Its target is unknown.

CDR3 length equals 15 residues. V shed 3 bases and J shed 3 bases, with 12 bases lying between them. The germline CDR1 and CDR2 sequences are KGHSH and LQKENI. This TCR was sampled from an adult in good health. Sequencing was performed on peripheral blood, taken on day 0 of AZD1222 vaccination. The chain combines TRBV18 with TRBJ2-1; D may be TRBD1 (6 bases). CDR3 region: CASSPGHGNYNEQFF. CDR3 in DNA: TGTGCCAGCTCACCGGGACACGGAAACTACAATGAGCAGTTCTTC.